This TCR beta chain emerged from a study of regulatory T cells in long-lasting Graves disease (dated by TCRdb to about 2021). Describing the broader study: Persistent Graves' disease was defined as antithyroid drug treatment for over 5 years with persistently positive TSH receptor autoantibodies. In the clinical cohort, patients with persistent Graves' disease had used antithyroid drugs for an average of around ten years. Persistent Graves' disease patients were compared with newly diagnosed Graves' disease patients by peripheral blood TCR sequencing and RNA sequencing. The study was conducted in China and was registered as a clinical trial. A total of roughly 35 samples underwent TCR sequencing: roughly 13 from persistent and 20 from newly diagnosed Graves' disease patients.

According to the study, the label for this sample's time point signals: persistent/refractory GD, antithyroid drugs over 5 years with positive TRAb. RNA was extracted from PBMCs in TRIzol for both TCR sequencing and RNA sequencing. The diagnosis of Graves' disease followed American Thyroid Association guidelines. Recruitment of patients was carried out at an endocrinology department in Xi'an, China. Each patient gave 9 to 10 milliliters of peripheral blood, collected in an EDTA anticoagulant tube. PBMCs were isolated by Ficoll Paque Plus density gradient separation without further T cell sorting. RNA quality was checked with an Agilent 2100 Bioanalyzer and agarose gel, and concentration with a NanoDrop 2000. A few counts support this clonotype. The antigen it recognizes is unknown. Base-call qualities are not available, and no considerably larger clone is one nucleotide away. Here is what the overall study found, with its caveats: The study examined only peripheral blood because the primary lesion, thyroid tissue, could not be accessed. Sequencing and analysis were limited to the TCR beta chain. Patients with persistent disease shared more public clonotypes (around 2,700) than newly diagnosed patients did (around 980). As a limitation, the authors acknowledged that the small sample size may reduce accuracy. Lower TCR Shannon entropy and fewer highly expanded clones were observed in persistent Graves' disease patients than in newly diagnosed patients, which suggested clonal expansion.

The library relied on multiplex PCR. Sequencing was performed on an Illumina HiSeq 4000. CDR3 regions were amplified by Arm-PCR with iRepertoire HTBI primers to construct TCR beta libraries. Before sequencing, the PCR products underwent gel purification. The paper's data handling went like this. A total of some 65 TRBV and approximately 13 TRBJ segments were identified across samples and were used for gene usage analysis of CDR3 amino acid clonotypes. COPE and FqMerger were used to merge the filtered high-quality paired reads into contigs. BLAST was used to align contigs to the IMGT TRBV, TRBD and TRBJ reference genes, and CDR3 was defined following IMGT. Any clonotype with a frequency above 0.1% was counted as a highly expanded clone. Repertoire diversity was measured by Shannon entropy, and V-J evenness by the Gini coefficient. Public clonotypes were defined as clonotypes shared by more than one individual. TCRdb trimmed the raw reads at Q25, called clones with MiXCR and kept productive beta chains. Each entry is one CDR3 protein sequence, shown with its most common DNA and genes. None of the V and J calls come from the authors' own analysis; TCRdb made them. This sample gives a few hundred thousand distinct CDR3 sequences in total; 20% to 25% of them show up just once. Together, the top ten hold about 29% of the sample.

The TCR was taken from a woman aged 40 to 50 with Graves disease. Donor details come from another sample of the same person, matched by shared clones. The input for sequencing was peripheral blood mononuclear cells (PBMCs), taken when the disease was refractory, from a patient treated with antithyroid drugs.

The DNA sequence is as follows: TGTGCCTGGAGTGTCCTCATCTCTGGAAACACCATATATTTT. Translated, it reads CAWSVLISGNTIYF. The sequence is built from TRBV30 and TRBJ1-3, with no reliable assignment of the D segment. Taken from the germline V gene (reference sequence), the CDR1 and CDR2 loops are GTSNPN and SVGIG. V is reduced by 0 bases and J by 0 bases, leaving a spacing of 6 bases between them. Measured from the cysteine to the phenylalanine, the CDR3 is 14 residues long. The read is trimmed to its CDR3 DNA, 42 bases read in frame from base 1.